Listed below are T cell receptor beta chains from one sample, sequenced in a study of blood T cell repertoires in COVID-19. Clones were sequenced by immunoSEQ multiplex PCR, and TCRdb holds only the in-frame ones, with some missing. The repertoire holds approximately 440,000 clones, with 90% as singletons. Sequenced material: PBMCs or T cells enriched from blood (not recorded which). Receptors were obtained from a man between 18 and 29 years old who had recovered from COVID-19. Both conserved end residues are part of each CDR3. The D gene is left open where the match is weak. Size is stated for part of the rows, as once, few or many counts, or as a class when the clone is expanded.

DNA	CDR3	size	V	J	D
TGCGCCAGCAGCCAAAGCCCGACAGGGGGCACTGAAGCTTTCTTT	CASSQSPTGGTEAFF	once	TRBV4-1	TRBJ1-1	TRBD1
TGTGCCAGCAGCCATTACCGAACTGGGGCAGCCTTC	CASSHYRTGAAF	-	TRBV3-1/TRBV3-2	TRBJ1-2	-
TGTGCCAGCAGATCGAGTAGGGAGGAGGGCACAGATACGCAGTATTTT	CASRSSREEGTDTQYF	-	TRBV7-3	TRBJ2-3	-
TGTGCCAGCAGCTTAGACCCAGGACAGTACGAGCAGTACTTC	CASSLDPGQYEQYF	-	TRBV11-2	TRBJ2-7	-
TGTGCCAGCTCGGTCACAGGGTTGGGCTATGGCTACACCTTC	CASSVTGLGYGYTF	-	TRBV18	TRBJ1-2	-
TGCGCCAGCAGCTTGGACGGCAGCCGAACAGTCTTTTCCGGCTACACCTTC	CASSLDGSRTVFSGYTF	-	TRBV5-1	TRBJ1-2	-
TGTGCCAGCAGCTTCAGAGGATCCTACAATGAGCAGTTCTTC	CASSFRGSYNEQFF	once	TRBV5-8	TRBJ2-1	-
TGTGCCAGCAGCCACAATTTGGGAGCGGGATACTACGAGCAGTACTTC	CASSHNLGAGYYEQYF	-	TRBV4-2	TRBJ2-7	TRBD2
TGCGCCAGCAGCTCACAGGGAGGGGCCTACAATGAGCAGTTCTTC	CASSSQGGAYNEQFF	few	TRBV5-1	TRBJ2-1	-
TGCAGCGTTGTTATGGACAGGGGAGGAACTGAAGCTTTCTTT	CSVVMDRGGTEAFF	-	TRBV29-1	TRBJ1-1	TRBD1
TGTGCTAGTGGTTTGGTAGGCGGAGGCGGAGGTGAGCAGTTCTTC	CASGLVGGGGGEQFF	-	TRBV12-5	TRBJ2-1	-
TGCGCCAGCAGTGAGTCTTCGGTGGACACTGAAGCTTTCTTT	CASSESSVDTEAFF	-	TRBV10-1	TRBJ1-1	-
TGTGCCAGCAGCTTGAGGTCGGGCTCCTATAATTCACCCCTCCACTTT	CASSLRSGSYNSPLHF	-	TRBV5-6	TRBJ1-6	-
TGTGCCAGCAGCCAAGGGGGACTAGCCCACAATGAGCAGTTCTTC	CASSQGGLAHNEQFF	-	TRBV3-1/TRBV3-2	TRBJ2-1	TRBD2
TGTGCCAGTTCGGGGAACACCGGGGAGCTGTTTTTT	CASSGNTGELFF	-	TRBV11-3	TRBJ2-2	-
TGTGCCAGCAGGGGACTAAATGAGCAGTTCTTC	CASRGLNEQFF	-	TRBV6-5	TRBJ2-1	TRBD2
TGTGCCAGCAGCGTAACTAGCGCCGGGGAGCTGTTTTTT	CASSVTSAGELFF	-	TRBV9	TRBJ2-2	TRBD2
TGTGCCAGCAGTTCCTCTAACTATGGCTACACCTTC	CASSSSNYGYTF	-	TRBV27	TRBJ1-2	-
TGCGCCAGCAGCTTGGATGGGAGCTCTGGAAACACCATATATTTT	CASSLDGSSGNTIYF	once	TRBV5-1	TRBJ1-3	-
TGTGCCAGCAGCCGCTCGTTGGACAGCCAAAACACTGAAGCTTTCTTT	CASSRSLDSQNTEAFF	-	TRBV11-2	TRBJ1-1	-
TGTGCCAGCAGTTTATTGCCGACTTACCTAGCACCGGGTGAGCAGTTCTTC	CASSLLPTYLAPGEQFF	-	TRBV28	TRBJ2-1	-
TGTGCCAGCAGTTTAACAGGCCTCTCCTATAATTCACCCCTCCACTTT	CASSLTGLSYNSPLHF	once	TRBV27	TRBJ1-6	-
TGTGCCACCAGTGAATCAGGCGTGACCTACAATGAGCAGTTCTTC	CATSESGVTYNEQFF	-	TRBV24-1	TRBJ2-1	-
TGTGCCAGCAGCCCGACAGCTCTAGGATCCCTACCTAATGAAAAACTGTTTTTT	CASSPTALGSLPNEKLFF	-	TRBV9	TRBJ1-4	-
TGTGCCAGCCAGACCGGGTCGAAGAATTCACCCCTCCACTTT	CASQTGSKNSPLHF	once	TRBV13	TRBJ1-6	-
TGTGCCAGCAGTTCCGGGTCCGCAACTAATGAAAAACTGTTTTTT	CASSSGSATNEKLFF	-	TRBV28	TRBJ1-4	-